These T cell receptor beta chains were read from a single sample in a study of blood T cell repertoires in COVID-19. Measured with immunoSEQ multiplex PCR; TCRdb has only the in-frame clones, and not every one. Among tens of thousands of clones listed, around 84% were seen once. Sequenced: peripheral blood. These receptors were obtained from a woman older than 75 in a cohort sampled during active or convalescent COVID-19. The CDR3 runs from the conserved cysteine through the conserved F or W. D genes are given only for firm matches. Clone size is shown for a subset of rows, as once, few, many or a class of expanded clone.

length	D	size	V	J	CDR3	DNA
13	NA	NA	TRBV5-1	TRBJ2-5	CASSSLAGETQYF	TGCGCCAGCAGCTCACTAGCTGGCGAGACCCAGTACTTC
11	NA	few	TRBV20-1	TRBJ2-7	CSARDSSRPYF	TGCAGTGCTAGAGACTCGTCCCGTCCGTACTTC
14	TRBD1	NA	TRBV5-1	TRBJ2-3	CASSPGQSTDTQYF	TGCGCCAGCAGCCCGGGACAGAGCACAGATACGCAGTATTTT
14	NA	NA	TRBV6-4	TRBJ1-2	CASSLDNTRRRYTF	TGTGCCAGCAGTTTAGACAACACCCGAAGACGTTACACCTTC
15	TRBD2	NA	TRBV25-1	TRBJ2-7	CASSEWASGDYEQYF	TGTGCCAGCAGTGAATGGGCTAGCGGAGACTACGAGCAGTACTTC
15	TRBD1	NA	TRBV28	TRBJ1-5	CASSGDRTSNQPQHF	TGTGCCAGCAGTGGGGACAGGACTAGCAATCAGCCCCAGCATTTT
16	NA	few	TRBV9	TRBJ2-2	CASSVASGLLSGELFF	TGTGCCAGCAGCGTAGCCAGCGGTCTACTATCCGGGGAGCTGTTTTTT
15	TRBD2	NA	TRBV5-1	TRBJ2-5	CASSYGLAGVETQYF	TGCGCCAGCAGTTATGGACTAGCGGGAGTTGAGACCCAGTACTTC
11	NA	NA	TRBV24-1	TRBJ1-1	CATSAGSAAFF	TGTGCCACCAGTGCCGGTAGCGCGGCTTTCTTT
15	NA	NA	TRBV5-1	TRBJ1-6	CASSLESSYNSPLHF	TGCGCCAGCAGCTTAGAGAGCTCCTATAATTCACCCCTCCACTTT
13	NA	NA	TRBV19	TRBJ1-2	CASSFRGGYGYTF	TGTGCCAGTAGTTTTAGAGGGGGTTATGGCTACACCTTC
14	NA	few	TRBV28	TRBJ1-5	CASSLMGSYQPQHF	TGTGCCAGCAGTTTAATGGGCAGCTATCAGCCCCAGCATTTT
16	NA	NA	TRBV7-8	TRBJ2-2	CASSHVGGGRTGELFF	TGTGCCAGCAGCCACGTGGGAGGGGGACGGACCGGGGAGCTGTTTTTT
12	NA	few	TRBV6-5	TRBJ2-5	CATQPGWETQYF	TGTGCCACACAACCAGGGTGGGAGACCCAGTACTTC
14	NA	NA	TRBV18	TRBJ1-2	CASSPDTNPYGYTF	TGTGCCAGCTCACCAGACACCAACCCCTATGGCTACACCTTC
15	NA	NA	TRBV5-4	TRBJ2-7	CASSLGAGSSYEQYF	TGTGCCAGCAGCTTGGGGGCGGGAAGCTCCTACGAGCAGTACTTC
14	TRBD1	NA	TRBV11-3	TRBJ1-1	CASSLGGQPGVAFF	TGTGCCAGCAGCCTAGGGGGACAGCCTGGTGTAGCTTTCTTT
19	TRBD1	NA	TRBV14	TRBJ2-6	CASSLRDRGFVGGANVLTF	TGTGCCAGCAGCCTCCGGGACAGGGGGTTTGTTGGTGGGGCCAACGTCCTGACTTTC
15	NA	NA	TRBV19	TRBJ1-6	CASSIIGTTDSPLHF	TGTGCCAGTAGTATTATCGGGACAACGGATTCACCCCTCCACTTT
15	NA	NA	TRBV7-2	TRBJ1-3	CASSLVQAPGNTIYF	TGTGCCAGCAGCTTAGTACAGGCCCCTGGAAACACCATATATTTT
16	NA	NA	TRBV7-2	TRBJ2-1	CASSLVGGISYNEQFF	TGTGCCAGCAGCTTAGTAGGAGGGATCTCCTACAATGAGCAGTTCTTC
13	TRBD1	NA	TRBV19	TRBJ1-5	CASSIGSGGPQHF	TGTGCCAGTAGTATAGGGTCAGGGGGGCCCCAGCATTTT
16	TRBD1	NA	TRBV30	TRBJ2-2	CAWDRDSSFNTGELFF	TGTGCCTGGGACCGGGACAGCTCTTTTAACACCGGGGAGCTGTTTTTT
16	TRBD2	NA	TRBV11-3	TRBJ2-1	CASSLESGGTHNEQFF	TGTGCCAGCAGCCTAGAATCGGGAGGGACCCACAATGAGCAGTTCTTC
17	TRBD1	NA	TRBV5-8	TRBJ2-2	CASSPSETGTGTGELFF	TGTGCCAGCAGCCCTTCGGAGACCGGGACAGGGACCGGGGAGCTGTTTTTT
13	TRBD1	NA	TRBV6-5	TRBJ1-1	CASSSPGTGEAFF	TGTGCCAGCAGTTCCCCAGGGACAGGGGAAGCTTTCTTT
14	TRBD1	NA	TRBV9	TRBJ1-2	CASSPQTGEQGYTF	TGTGCCAGCAGCCCCCAGACAGGGGAACAAGGCTACACCTTC
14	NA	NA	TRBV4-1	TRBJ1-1	CASSQDGVNTEAFF	TGCGCCAGCAGCCAAGACGGGGTGAACACTGAAGCTTTCTTT
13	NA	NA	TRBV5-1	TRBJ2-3	CASSSTSTDTQYF	TGCGCCAGCAGCTCGACTAGCACAGATACGCAGTATTTT
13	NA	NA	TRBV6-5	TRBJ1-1	CASSYRGTTEAFF	TGTGCCAGCAGTTACAGGGGGACCACTGAAGCTTTCTTT
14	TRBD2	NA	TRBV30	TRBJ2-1	CAWSRTSGVNEQFF	TGTGCCTGGAGCAGGACTAGCGGAGTCAATGAGCAGTTCTTC
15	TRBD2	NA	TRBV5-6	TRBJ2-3	CASSLSGRLTDTQYF	TGTGCCAGCAGTCTGAGCGGGAGACTTACAGATACGCAGTATTTT
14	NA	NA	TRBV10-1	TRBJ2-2	CASSDFGGPGELFF	TGCGCCAGCAGTGATTTCGGGGGGCCCGGGGAGCTGTTTTTT
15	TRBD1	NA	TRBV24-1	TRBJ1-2	CATSSGGGGGYGYTF	TGTGCCACCAGCTCGGGAGGGGGCGGCGGCTATGGCTACACCTTC
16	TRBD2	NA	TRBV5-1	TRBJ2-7	CASSESTSGRLYEQYF	TGCGCCAGCAGCGAGTCGACTAGCGGGAGGTTGTACGAGCAGTACTTC
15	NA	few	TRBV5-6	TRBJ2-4	CASSRRQLAKNIQYF	TGTGCCAGCAGCCGCAGGCAGCTAGCCAAAAACATTCAGTACTTC
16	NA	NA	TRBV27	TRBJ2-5	CASSQGPLGTRETQYF	TGTGCCAGCAGTCAGGGGCCCCTGGGGACGCGAGAGACCCAGTACTTC
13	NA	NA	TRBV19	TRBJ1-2	CASSMARGYGYTF	TGTGCCAGTAGTATGGCCAGGGGCTATGGCTACACCTTC
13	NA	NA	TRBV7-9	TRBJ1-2	CASSLRDKGGYTF	TGTGCCAGCAGCCTACGGGACAAGGGAGGCTACACCTTC
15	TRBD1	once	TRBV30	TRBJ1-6	CAWAPGQKNNSPLHF	TGTGCCTGGGCGCCGGGACAGAAAAATAATTCACCCCTCCACTTT
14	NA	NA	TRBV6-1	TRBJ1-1	CASSEMGRNTEAFF	TGTGCCAGCAGTGAAATGGGGAGGAACACTGAAGCTTTCTTT
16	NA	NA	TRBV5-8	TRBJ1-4	CASSFAPGTLGEKLFF	TGTGCCAGCAGCTTCGCTCCGGGAACCCTGGGCGAAAAACTGTTTTTT
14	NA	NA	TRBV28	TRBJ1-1	CASRPGQYNTEAFF	TGTGCCAGCAGACCTGGACAATACAACACTGAAGCTTTCTTT
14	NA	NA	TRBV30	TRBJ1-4	CAWSVTQGYEKLFF	TGTGCCTGGAGTGTAACCCAGGGCTATGAAAAACTGTTTTTT
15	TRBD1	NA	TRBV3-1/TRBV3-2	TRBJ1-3	CASSQSRDRGNTIYF	TGTGCCAGCAGCCAGTCCCGGGACAGGGGAAACACCATATATTTT
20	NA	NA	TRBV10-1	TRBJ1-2	CASTHKGNNPRQGVKYGYTF	TGCGCCAGCACCCACAAGGGAAACAACCCGAGGCAGGGCGTAAAGTATGGCTACACCTTC
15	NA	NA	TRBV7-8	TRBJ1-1	CASILGGGKATEAFF	TGTGCCAGCATCCTAGGTGGGGGGAAAGCCACTGAAGCTTTCTTT
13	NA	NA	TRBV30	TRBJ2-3	CAWSRMDSSTQYF	TGTGCCTGGAGCAGAATGGACTCCTCCACGCAGTATTTT
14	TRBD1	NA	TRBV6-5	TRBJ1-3	CASSKGANSNTIYF	TGTGCCAGCAGTAAGGGGGCGAATAGTAACACCATATATTTT
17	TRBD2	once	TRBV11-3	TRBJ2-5	CASSRIGGRAEQETQYF	TGTGCCAGCAGCCGAATCGGCGGGAGGGCCGAACAAGAGACCCAGTACTTC
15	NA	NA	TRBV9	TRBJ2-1	CASSPSSGPYNEQFF	TGTGCCAGCAGCCCCAGTAGCGGTCCCTACAATGAGCAGTTCTTC
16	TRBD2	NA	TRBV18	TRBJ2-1	CASSPRTSGGSNEQFF	TGTGCCAGCTCACCAAGGACTAGCGGGGGGTCCAATGAGCAGTTCTTC
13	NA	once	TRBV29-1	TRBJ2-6	CSARQAGANVLTF	TGCAGCGCCCGGCAGGCTGGGGCCAACGTCCTGACTTTC
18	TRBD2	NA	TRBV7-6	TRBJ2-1	CASSLRASGSSSYNEQFF	TGTGCCAGCAGCTTAAGGGCTAGCGGGTCCAGCTCCTACAATGAGCAGTTCTTC
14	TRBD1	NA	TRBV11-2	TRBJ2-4	CASSPETGRDIQYF	TGTGCCAGCAGCCCAGAGACAGGGCGGGACATTCAGTACTTC
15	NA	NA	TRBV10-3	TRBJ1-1	CAISVGSNPGTEAFF	TGTGCCATCAGTGTGGGGTCCAACCCGGGGACTGAAGCTTTCTTT
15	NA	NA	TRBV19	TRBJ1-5	CASSILSGGNQPQHF	TGTGCCAGTAGTATATTGTCCGGGGGCAATCAGCCCCAGCATTTT
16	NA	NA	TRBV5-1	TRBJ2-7	CASSLQGPTGQYEQYF	TGCGCCAGCAGCTTGCAGGGCCCGACAGGTCAGTACGAGCAGTACTTC
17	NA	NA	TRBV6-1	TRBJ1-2	CASREVGGFGSLRGYTF	TGTGCCAGCAGGGAAGTTGGGGGGTTTGGCTCCTTGCGGGGCTACACCTTC
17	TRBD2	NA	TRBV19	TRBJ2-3	CASSLRSGTSGTDTQYF	TGTGCCAGTAGTCTTCGCTCCGGGACTAGCGGAACAGATACGCAGTATTTT